Listed here is a single TCR beta chain. Antigen: not known. The sample comes from a study of post-analysis software for immune sequencing data. Trimming took off 1 base at V and 13 bases at J, with 7 bases between the two ends. From germline, CDR1 is MNHNS and CDR2 SASEGT. The CDR3 totals 11 residues. Included in the TCR beta cDNA libraries were unique molecular identifiers. It was from roughly 1.1 to 9.2 million T cells that some 470,000 cDNA molecules came. TCRdb reprocessed the PCR reads with MiXCR, giving one entry per CDR3 protein. The sample contains roughly 800,000 distinct CDR3 sequences, less than 35% of which appear only once. Study-level results: Under F measure analysis, samples from one preparation batch co-clustered strongly. Controls showed lower frequencies than patients for five or six TRBV segments, and TRBV5-6, TRBV5-1 and TRBV20-1 were among these.

The sample consisted of blood. This rearrangement joins TRBV6-1 to TRBJ2-2; maybe TRBD1 (5 bases). The clonotype comes from a girl aged 5 to 17 with multiple sclerosis. DNA for the CDR3: TGTGCCAGCAGTGAAGACCAGGGGCTGTTTTTT. It encodes CASSEDQGLFF.